Detailed here is one TCR beta chain. This clonotype has a count of ten or more. It lacks a known antigen. The record has no base qualities; no much larger clone is one base away. Only healthy Caucasian donors were included. The twin cohort comprised three pairs of female monozygotic twins, all aged roughly 18 to 30 years. Peripheral blood mononuclear cells were used as the source from which RNA for TCR libraries was isolated. Libraries were made using 5' RACE. TCRdb names Illumina HiSeq 2000 as the instrument used. A universal primer binding site was added through template switching, and the final cDNA carried a unique molecular identifier so that TCR cDNA molecules could be counted accurately. Specific primers in the conserved constant-segment region were used to synthesize first-strand cDNA for TCR alpha and beta chains. To control for contamination, each cDNA library was double barcoded with a SMART-Mk sample barcode plus Illumina barcodes. TruSeq adapter sequences and Illumina sample barcodes were added in two successive PCR steps. TCR alpha and beta cDNA libraries were sequenced on the Illumina HiSeq platform with custom primers. On the authors' methods: MiGEC processed the raw reads to extract unique molecular identifiers, while MiXCR was used to determine the CDR3 positions. Recombination models were inferred per individual with the repgenHMM and IGoR tools using an EM algorithm. Shared clonotype analysis was performed with the tcR package in R, normalizing sharing by the product of cloneset sizes. To study raw recombination without the effects of thymic and clonal selection, out-of-frame nonproductive sequences were analyzed. TCRdb reran the public reads through fastp at Q25 and MiXCR, keeping productive beta chains. Rows are combined by CDR3 protein, so each entry shows the most common genes and DNA. The V and J calls and clone size come from TCRdb's table, not from the authors' own analysis. The sample table contains roughly 570,000 distinct CDR3 sequences; only one count was recorded for just under 10% of them. The top ten clonotypes cover 2.5% to 3.5% of the sample.

CDR1 and CDR2 are drawn from the germline V gene: SGHRS, YFSETQ. V lost 4 bases and J lost 5 bases, and the count of bases not matched to a germline gene is 5. CDR3 length: 15 amino acids, cysteine to phenylalanine. Left in the record is the CDR3 DNA by itself, 45 bases read in frame from the first base. This entry is derived from a study of identical twins (TCRdb year 2016). Regarding the study in general: TCR alpha and beta repertoires from monozygotic twins, unrelated adults of various ages and cord blood were deep-sequenced to test whether fetal clonotypes persist. To rule out contamination, the twin experiments were replicated at different times with different library preparation protocols. Study-wide conclusions, independent of this receptor: Abundant cord blood beta clonotypes carried fewer insertions; young adult naive repertoires showed a weaker similar trend, while memory repertoires showed none. Conclusions relied on cross-sectional statistical analysis, since the same donors could not be followed over many years. Recombination models systematically underestimated out-of-frame TCR alpha sharing in monozygotic twins but agreed with sharing between unrelated individuals. Excess twin sharing in beta out-of-frame sequences was weaker because fewer shared sequences lowered the signal-to-noise ratio. Compared with coincidental sharing between unrelated individuals, out-of-frame TCR alpha sequences shared between twins showed an excess of sequences with low generation probability. Invariant T cells such as MAIT and iNKT could partly confound zero-insertion analyses, though diverse VJ usage argued against this for most clonotypes.

A further study also used this sample, focusing on yellow fever vaccine responses in identical twins. In that second paper, the authors write: The T cell response to vaccination in identical twins was reported by the authors to appear partly convergent and partly personalized. In identical twins, the study followed T cell clones that responded to the vaccine with precision.

The sample comprised PBMCs. The chain links TRBV5-1 with TRBJ2-2; TRBD1 aligns with 10 central bases. This TCR derives from a woman aged 18-29 years in good health. The CDR3 protein: CASSVRQGATGELFF. The DNA sequence reads TGCGCCAGCAGCGTCCGACAGGGGGCTACCGGGGAGCTGTTTTTT.